The source of this T cell receptor beta chain is a study of control samples from healthy donors and cancer patients. Libraries were prepared by immunoSEQ multiplex PCR; TCRdb keeps only in-frame clonotypes and omits some of them. The sample carries around 75,000 clones, under 90% recorded once. The CDR3 has 11 residues. The V gene's germline CDR1 is SGHNT and CDR2 YYREEE (reference sequence). Trimming left V 3 bases short and J 5 bases short, with 5 bases between. The sequenced material came from blood. This TCR came from a man aged 50-60 years in good health. The chain uses TRBV5-4 and TRBJ1-1; D unclear. CDR3 bases: TGTGCCAGCAGCTCCGATACTGAAGCTTTCTTT. As protein: CASSSDTEAFF.